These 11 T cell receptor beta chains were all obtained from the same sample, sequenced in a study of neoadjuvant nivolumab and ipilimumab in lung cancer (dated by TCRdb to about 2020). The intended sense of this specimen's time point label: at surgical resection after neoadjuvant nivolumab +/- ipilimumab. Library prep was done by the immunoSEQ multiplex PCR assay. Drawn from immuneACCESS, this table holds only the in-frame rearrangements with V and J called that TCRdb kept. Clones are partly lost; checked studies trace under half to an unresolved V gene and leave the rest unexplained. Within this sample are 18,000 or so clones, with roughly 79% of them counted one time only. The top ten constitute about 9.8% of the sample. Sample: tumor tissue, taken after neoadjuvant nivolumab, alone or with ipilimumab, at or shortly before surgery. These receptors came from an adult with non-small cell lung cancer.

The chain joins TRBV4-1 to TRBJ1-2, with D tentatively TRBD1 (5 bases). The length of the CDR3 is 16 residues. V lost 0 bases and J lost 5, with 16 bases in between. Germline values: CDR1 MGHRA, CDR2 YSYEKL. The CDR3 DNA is TGCGCCAGCAGCCAAGATTTGGCAGGGCAAATATATGGCTACACCTTC. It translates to CASSQDLAGQIYGYTF.

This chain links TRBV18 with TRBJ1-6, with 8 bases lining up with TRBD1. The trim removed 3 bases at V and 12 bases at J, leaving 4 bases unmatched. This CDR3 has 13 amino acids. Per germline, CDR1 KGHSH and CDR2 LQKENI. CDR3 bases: TGTGCCAGCTCACCGGACAGGGAAAAACCCCTCCACTTT. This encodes CASSPDREKPLHF.

The CDR3 sequence: CASSRSGANVLTF. The CDR3, as DNA: TGTGCCAGCAGCCGCTCTGGGGCCAACGTCCTGACTTTC. The chain employs TRBV28 and TRBJ2-6, with no clear D. In germline, CDR1 is MDHEN, CDR2 SYDVKM. The CDR3 has 13 residues. V lost 6 bases and J 0 bases, leaving 3 bases between the germline ends. Full variable domain (rest looked up from reference TRBV28 and TRBJ2-6): DVKVTQSSRYLVKRTGEKVFLECVQDMDHENMFWYRQDPGLGLRLIYFSYDVKMKEKGDIPEGYSVSREKKERFSLILESASTNQTSMYLCASSRSGANVLTFGAGSRLTVL.

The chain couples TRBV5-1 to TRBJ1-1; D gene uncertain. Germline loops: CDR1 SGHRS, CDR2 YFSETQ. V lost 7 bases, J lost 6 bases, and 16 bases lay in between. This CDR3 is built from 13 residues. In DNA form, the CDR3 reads TGCGCCAGCGGGCGGTCGGGGAAAGCTGAAGCTTTCTTT. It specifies CASGRSGKAEAFF.

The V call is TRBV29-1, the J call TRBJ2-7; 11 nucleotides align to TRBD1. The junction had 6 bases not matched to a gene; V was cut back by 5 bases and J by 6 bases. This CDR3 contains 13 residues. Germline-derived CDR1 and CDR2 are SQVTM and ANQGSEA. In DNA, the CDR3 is TGCAGCGTTTTCGGGACAGGGGGTTTCGAGCAGTACTTC. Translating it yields CSVFGTGGFEQYF.

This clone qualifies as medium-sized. CDR3 sequence reads: CASSQEWGEQFF. The CDR3 coding sequence is TGCGCCAGCAGCCAAGAGTGGGGTGAGCAGTTCTTC. V gene TRBV4-3 combines with J gene TRBJ2-1; D remains unclear. V lost 0 bases, J lost 9 bases, and 6 bases lay in between. Germline CDR1 LGHNA, CDR2 YSLEER. This CDR3 is 12 amino acids long.

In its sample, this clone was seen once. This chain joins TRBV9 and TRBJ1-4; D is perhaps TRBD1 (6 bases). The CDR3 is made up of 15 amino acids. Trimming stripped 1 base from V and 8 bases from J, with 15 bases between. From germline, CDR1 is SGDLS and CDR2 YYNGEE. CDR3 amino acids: CASSVPGGGREKLFF. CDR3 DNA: TGTGCCAGCAGCGTACCTGGGGGCGGTCGGGAAAAACTGTTTTTT. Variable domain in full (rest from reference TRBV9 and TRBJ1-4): DSGVTQTPKHLITATGQRVTLRCSPRSGDLSVYWYQQSLDQGLQFLIQYYNGEERAKGNILERFSAQQFPDLHSELNLSSLELGDSALYFCASSVPGGGREKLFFGSGTQLSVL.

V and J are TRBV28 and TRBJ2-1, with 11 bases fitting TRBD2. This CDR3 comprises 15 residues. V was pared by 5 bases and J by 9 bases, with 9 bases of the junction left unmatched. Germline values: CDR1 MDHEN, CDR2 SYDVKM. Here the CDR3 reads CASSPDSGGAVEQFF. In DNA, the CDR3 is TGTGCCAGCAGTCCAGATAGCGGGGGGGCGGTTGAGCAGTTCTTC.

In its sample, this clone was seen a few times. CDR3 sequence reads: CASSSAPNQPQHF. CDR3 in DNA: TGTGCCAGCAGCTCCGCCCCCAATCAGCCCCAGCATTTT. The chain has TRBV7-3 and TRBJ1-5; D is undetermined. Trimming removed 4 bases at V and 3 bases at J, with 7 bases between. Germline V CDR1 and CDR2: SGHTA, FQGTGA. The CDR3 has 13 residues.

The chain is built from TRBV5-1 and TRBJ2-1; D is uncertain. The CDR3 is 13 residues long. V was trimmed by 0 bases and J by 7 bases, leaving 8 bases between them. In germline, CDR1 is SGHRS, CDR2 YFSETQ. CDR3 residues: CASSLGFGNEQFF. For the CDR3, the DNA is TGCGCCAGCAGCTTGGGTTTTGGAAATGAGCAGTTCTTC.

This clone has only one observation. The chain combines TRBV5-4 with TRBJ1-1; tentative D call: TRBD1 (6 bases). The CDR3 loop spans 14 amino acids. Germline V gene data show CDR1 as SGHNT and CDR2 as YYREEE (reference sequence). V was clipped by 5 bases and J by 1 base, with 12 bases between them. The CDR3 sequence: CASRNQGTNTEAFF. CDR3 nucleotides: TGTGCCAGCAGGAACCAGGGGACGAACACTGAAGCTTTCTTT.